This paragraph covers one T cell receptor (beta chain) sequence. The record originates from a study of blood T cell repertoires in COVID-19. Looking at the study overall: The origin of the acute and convalescent COVID-19 samples was the United States, Italy and Spain.

Trimming took off 3 bases at V and 7 bases at J, with 19 bases between the two ends. The CDR3 spans 15 residues. Germline-derived CDR1 and CDR2 are KGHSH and LQKENI. Authors' data handling: Estimated nucleated cell counts came from reference gene primer amplification. Repertoires were generated with immunoSEQ multiplex PCR, while TCRdb's copy carries only in-frame clones and drops some. For V, J and clone size, that table is used; D and trimming come from the DNA. Of 68,000 or so clones in the sample, 88% were seen once. The TCR was taken from a man aged 70-80 years with active or convalescent COVID-19. The chain recombines TRBV18 with TRBJ2-7, with D unresolved. The material sequenced was peripheral blood. CDR3 nucleotides: TGTGCCAGCTCACCTAGGAACTCCCGGGTTGAGGAGCAGTACTTC. It yields the protein CASSPRNSRVEEQYF.